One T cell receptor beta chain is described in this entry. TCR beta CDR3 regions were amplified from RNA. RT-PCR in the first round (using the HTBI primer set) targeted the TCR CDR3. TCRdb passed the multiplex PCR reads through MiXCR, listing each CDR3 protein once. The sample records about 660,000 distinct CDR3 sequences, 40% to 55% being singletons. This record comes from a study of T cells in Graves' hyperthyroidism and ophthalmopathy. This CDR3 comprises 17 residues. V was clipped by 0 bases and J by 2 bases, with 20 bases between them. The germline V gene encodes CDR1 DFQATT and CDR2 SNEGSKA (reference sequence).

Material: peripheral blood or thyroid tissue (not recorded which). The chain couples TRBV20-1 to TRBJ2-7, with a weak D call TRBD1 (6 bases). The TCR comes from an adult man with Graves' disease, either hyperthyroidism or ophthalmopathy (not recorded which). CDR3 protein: CSARDFRDIERAYEQYF. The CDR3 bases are TGCAGTGCTAGAGATTTCCGGGACATCGAGAGGGCCTACGAGCAGTACTTC.